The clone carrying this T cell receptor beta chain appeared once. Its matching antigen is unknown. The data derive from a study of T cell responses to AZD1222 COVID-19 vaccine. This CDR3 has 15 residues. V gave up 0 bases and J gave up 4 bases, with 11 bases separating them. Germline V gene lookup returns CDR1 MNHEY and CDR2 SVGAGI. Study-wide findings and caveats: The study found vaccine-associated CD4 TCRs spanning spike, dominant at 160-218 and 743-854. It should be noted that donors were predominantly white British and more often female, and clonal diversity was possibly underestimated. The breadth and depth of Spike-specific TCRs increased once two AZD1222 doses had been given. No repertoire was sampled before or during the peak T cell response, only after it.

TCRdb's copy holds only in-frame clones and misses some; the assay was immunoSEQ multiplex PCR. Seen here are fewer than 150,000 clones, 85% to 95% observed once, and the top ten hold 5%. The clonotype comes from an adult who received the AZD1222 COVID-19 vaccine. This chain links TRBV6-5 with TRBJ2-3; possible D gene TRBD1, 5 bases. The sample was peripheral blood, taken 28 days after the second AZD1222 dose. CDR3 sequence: CASSYSPGIADTQYF. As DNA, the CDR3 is TGTGCCAGCAGTTACTCTCCAGGGATCGCAGATACGCAGTATTTT.